This TCR beta chain was recovered during a study of blood T cell repertoires in COVID-19. About the research overall: The cDNA or gDNA used as material had been derived from T cells, B-cell-depleted T cells, or PBMCs.

Sequencing used immunoSEQ multiplex PCR; TCRdb keeps in-frame clones, though not all of them. The data contain 200,000 to 300,000 clones, roughly 86% of them seen just once; the ten biggest clones take up about 0.64%. CDR1 and CDR2 (germline): SNHLY, FYNNEI. The CDR3 extends over 12 amino acids. V gave up 4 bases and J gave up 7 bases, with 10 bases separating them. Sample: peripheral blood. This TCR came from a human donor in a cohort sampled during active COVID-19. V and J are TRBV2 and TRBJ1-2; D not certain. CDR3: CASSVRGSGYTF. The CDR3 DNA reads as TGTGCCAGCAGTGTTAGAGGCTCTGGCTACACCTTC.